This entry features one TCR beta chain sequence. The data belong to a study of T cell changes during pregnancy in multiple sclerosis. Germline assignment: CDR1 MNHNS and CDR2 SASEGT. The CDR3 has 13 amino acids. J gave up 8 bases and V 2 bases, and 4 bases lay outside the gene matches. The data were produced by immunoSEQ multiplex PCR, yet TCRdb's version contains in-frame clones alone and is incomplete. Of under 70,000 clones in the sample, 75% to 95% are singletons; the top ten hold approximately 1.5%. The sequence was obtained from a female donor in good health, enrolled as a control in a pregnancy study. The chain employs TRBV6-1 and TRBJ1-2; TRBD1 agrees at 8 bases. Sequencing was performed on peripheral blood, taken after pregnancy. DNA of the CDR3: TGTGCCAGCAGTGAAAAGGACAGGGACGGCTACACCTTC. This sequence encodes CASSEKDRDGYTF.